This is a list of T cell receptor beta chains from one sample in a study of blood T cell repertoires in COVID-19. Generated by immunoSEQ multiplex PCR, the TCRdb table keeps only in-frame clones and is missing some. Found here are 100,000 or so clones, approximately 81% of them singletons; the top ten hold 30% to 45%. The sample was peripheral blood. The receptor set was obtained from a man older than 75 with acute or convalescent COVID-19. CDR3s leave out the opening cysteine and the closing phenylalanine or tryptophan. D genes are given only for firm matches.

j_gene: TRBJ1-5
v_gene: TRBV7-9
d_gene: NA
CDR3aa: ASSSSNGGVGRPQH

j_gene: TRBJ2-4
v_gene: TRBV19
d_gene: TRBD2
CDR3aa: ASSNRFRMGREGPNIQY

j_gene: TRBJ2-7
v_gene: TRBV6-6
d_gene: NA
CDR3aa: ASSYQGETGEQY

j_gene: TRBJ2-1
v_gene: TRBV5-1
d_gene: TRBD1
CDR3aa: ASSLNPGGSYNEQF

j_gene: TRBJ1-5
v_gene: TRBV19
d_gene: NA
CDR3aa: ASQTVTWEPQH

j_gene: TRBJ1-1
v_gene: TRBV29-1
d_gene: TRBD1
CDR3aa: SVPNPGQLNTEAF

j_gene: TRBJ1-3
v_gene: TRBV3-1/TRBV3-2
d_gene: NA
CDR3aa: ASSQVLPGNTIY

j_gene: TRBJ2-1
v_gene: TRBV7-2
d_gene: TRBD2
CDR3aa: ASSPKTSGSYEQF

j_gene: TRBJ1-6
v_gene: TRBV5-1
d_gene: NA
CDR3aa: ASSPLTPPRGSPLH

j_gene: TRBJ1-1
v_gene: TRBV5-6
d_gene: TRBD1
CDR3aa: ASSPRQGLRTEAF

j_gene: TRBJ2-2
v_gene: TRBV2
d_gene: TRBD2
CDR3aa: ASSVGGLAGNTGELF

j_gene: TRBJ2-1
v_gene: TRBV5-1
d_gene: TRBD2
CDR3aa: ASSLDPLLLAGNEQF

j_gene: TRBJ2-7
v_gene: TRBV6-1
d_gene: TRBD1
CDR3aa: ASSASLGDRVPYEQY

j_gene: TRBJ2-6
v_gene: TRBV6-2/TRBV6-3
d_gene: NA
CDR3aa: ASSYSAGSSGANVLT

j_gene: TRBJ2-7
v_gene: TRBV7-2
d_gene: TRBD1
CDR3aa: ASSQYRGINEQY

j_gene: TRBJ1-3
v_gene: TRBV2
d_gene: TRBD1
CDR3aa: ASSVRGTGSGNTIY

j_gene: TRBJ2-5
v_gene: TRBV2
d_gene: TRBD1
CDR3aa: ASSYWGQGSETQY

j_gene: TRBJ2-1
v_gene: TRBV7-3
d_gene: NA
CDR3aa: ASSSVDNEQF

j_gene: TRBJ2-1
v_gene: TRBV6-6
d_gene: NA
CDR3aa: ASSFVDEQF

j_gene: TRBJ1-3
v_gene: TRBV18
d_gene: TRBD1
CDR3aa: ASSPMQGGSGNTIY

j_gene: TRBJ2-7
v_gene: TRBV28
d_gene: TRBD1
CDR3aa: ASSGTGWAYEQY

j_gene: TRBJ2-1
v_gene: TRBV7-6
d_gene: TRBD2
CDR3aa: ASSFRPSGVDTSYNEQF

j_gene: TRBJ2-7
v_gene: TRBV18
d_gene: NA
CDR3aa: ASSPRQVPYEQY

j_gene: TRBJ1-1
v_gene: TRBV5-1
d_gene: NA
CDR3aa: ASRPNPFGNTEAF

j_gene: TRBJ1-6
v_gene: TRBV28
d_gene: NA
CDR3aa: ASSQGRVGYNSPLH

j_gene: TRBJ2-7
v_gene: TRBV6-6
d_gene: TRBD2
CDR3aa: ASSSGGTSSYEQY

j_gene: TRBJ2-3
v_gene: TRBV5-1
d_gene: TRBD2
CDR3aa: ASSASGSLTDTQY

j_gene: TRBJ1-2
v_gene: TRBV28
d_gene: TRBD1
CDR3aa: ASSLYADRVNYGYT

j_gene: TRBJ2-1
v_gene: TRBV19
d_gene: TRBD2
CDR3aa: ASTSGGRAYNEQF

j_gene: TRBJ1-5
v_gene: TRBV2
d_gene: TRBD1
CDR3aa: ASREQGNSNQPQH

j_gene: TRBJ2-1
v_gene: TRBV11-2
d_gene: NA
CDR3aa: ASSLGVTVNEQF

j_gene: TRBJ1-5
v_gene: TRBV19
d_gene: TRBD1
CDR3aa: ASSRDRGGGQPQH

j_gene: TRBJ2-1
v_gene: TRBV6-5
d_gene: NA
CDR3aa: ASSYQSAGSYNEQF

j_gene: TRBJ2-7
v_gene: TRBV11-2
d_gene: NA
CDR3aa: ASSSGNTASGQY

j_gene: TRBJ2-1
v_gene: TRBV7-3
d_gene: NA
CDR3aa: ASSLRGGSSYNEQF

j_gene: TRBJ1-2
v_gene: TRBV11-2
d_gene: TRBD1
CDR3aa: ASSSGTGVYYGYT

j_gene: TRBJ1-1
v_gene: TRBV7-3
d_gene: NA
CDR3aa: ASSLSDSSREAF

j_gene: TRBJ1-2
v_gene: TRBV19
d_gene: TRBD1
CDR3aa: ATRQGVSGYT

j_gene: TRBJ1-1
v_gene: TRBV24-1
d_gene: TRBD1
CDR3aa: ATSEAGGTEAF

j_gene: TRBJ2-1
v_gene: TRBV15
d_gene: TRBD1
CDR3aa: ATSTRQGSINEQF

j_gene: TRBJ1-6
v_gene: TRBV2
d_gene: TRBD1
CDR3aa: ASSGQGRSSPLH

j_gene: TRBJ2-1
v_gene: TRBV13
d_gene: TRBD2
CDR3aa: ASSLASGRNEQF

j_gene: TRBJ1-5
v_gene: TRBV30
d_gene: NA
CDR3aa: AWSDGISSNQPQH

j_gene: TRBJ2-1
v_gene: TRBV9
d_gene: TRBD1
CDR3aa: ASSDRQGAPNEQF

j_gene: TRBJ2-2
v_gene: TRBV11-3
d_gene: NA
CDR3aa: ASSLGLSRAGELF

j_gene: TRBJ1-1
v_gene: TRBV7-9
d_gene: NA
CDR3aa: ASRSGGDTEAF

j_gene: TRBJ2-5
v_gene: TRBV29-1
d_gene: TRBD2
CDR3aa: SVAGLAGVDQY

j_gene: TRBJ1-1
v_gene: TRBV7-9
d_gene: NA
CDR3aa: ASSLIVEAF

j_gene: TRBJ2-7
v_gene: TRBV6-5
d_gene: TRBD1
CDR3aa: ASRSGDRDFHEQY

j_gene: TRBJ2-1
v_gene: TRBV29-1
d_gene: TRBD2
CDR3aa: SVGVSGDSYNEQF

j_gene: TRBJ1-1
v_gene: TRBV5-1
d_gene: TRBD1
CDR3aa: ASLLDRGTEAF

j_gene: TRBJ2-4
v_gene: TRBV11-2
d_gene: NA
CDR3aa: ASSLTKNIQY

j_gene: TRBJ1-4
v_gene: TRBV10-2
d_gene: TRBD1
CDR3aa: ASSAVTGGFGEKLF